Presented here are 17 T cell receptor beta chains from one specimen sequenced in a study of CD8+ T cells in alopecia areata listed by TCRdb under 2018. The sample's time point label, decoded: about 4 weeks on oral tofacitinib. The intended sense of this specimen's treatment or condition label: oral pan-JAK inhibitor, 5-10 mg twice daily. Receptor libraries were prepared by the immunoSEQ multiplex PCR assay. To provide template for TCR sequencing, every sample had RNA extracted and reverse transcribed into cDNA. TCRdb limited this immuneACCESS table to in-frame rearrangements with V and J called. A share of clones is missing; checked studies link under half to unresolved V genes, and the rest is unexplained. This sample has 200,000 to 250,000 clones in its table, and about three fifths of those were observed once. 3.5% to 5% of the sample rests with the top ten. This specimen consisted of CD4+ T cells sorted from blood, obtained at week 4, from a patient treated with tofacitinib. The receptors were sampled from a human donor with alopecia areata.

The CDR3 reads CASSPFSGAGYTF. The CDR3 DNA sequence: TGTGCCAGCAGTCCATTCTCAGGGGCCGGCTACACCTTC. J is TRBJ1-2 and V is TRBV27; possible D gene TRBD1, 6 bases. The CDR3 runs to 13 residues. Trimming took off 5 bases at V and 8 bases at J, with 15 bases between the two ends. CDR1 MNHEY and CDR2 SMNVEV come from the germline V gene (reference sequence).

This clone was counted a few times. The chain couples TRBV4-3 to TRBJ1-2; 10 nucleotides align to TRBD1. The CDR3 consists of 14 residues. Trimming cost V 2 bases and J 5 bases; bases outside gene matches: 2. Germline CDR1 and CDR2: LGHNA and YSLEER. CDR3 DNA: TGCGCCAGCAGCCAAAGGGACAGGGGATATGGCTACACCTTC. This translates into CASSQRDRGYGYTF.

The chain couples TRBV30 to TRBJ1-5, with D possibly being TRBD1 (5 bases). The CDR3 spans 14 residues. Germline loops: CDR1 GTSNPN, CDR2 SVGIG (reference sequence). V lost 0 bases and J 2 bases, leaving 8 bases between the germline ends. The CDR3 loop reads CAWSVGTRNQPQHF. Here the CDR3 DNA reads TGTGCCTGGAGTGTAGGGACTCGCAATCAGCCCCAGCATTTT.

Here the CDR3 reads CSVRMGGDYEQYF. The CDR3 bases are TGCAGCGTTCGAATGGGGGGAGACTACGAGCAGTACTTC. The rearrangement links TRBV29-1 to TRBJ2-7; D might be TRBD2 (6 bases). Trimming took off 5 bases at V and 3 bases at J, with 14 bases between the two ends. The CDR3 extends over 13 amino acids. Germline values: CDR1 SQVTM, CDR2 ANQGSEA.

The chain employs TRBV27 and TRBJ1-2; TRBD1 aligns across 9 bases. The CDR3 length is 14 residues. Trimming cost V 7 bases and J 5 bases; bases outside gene matches: 8. Germline V gene sequence: CDR1 MNHEY, CDR2 SMNVEV (reference sequence). CDR3 loop: CASTSQTGGYGYTF. As DNA, the CDR3 is TGTGCCAGCACTTCCCAGACAGGGGGATATGGCTACACCTTC.

The V gene is TRBV5-1, the J gene TRBJ2-1, with TRBD2 matching 8 bases. Germline trimming cut 4 bases from V and 2 bases from J; bases unmatched to any gene: 8. Germline values: CDR1 SGHRS, CDR2 YFSETQ. The CDR3 consists of 16 residues. CDR3: CASSPGGTHPYNEQFF. The CDR3 coding sequence is TGCGCCAGCAGCCCGGGGGGGACCCACCCCTACAATGAGCAGTTCTTC. Filled out from reference TRBV5-1 and TRBJ2-1, the complete variable domain reads KAGVTQTPRYLIKTRGQQVTLSCSPISGHRSVSWYQQTPGQGLQFLFEYFSETQRNKGNFPGRFSGRQFSNSRSEMNVSTLELGDSALYLCASSPGGTHPYNEQFFGPGTRLTVL.

V usage is TRBV7-2 and J usage is TRBJ1-4; 8 bases fit TRBD1. Germline CDR1 is SGHTA and CDR2 is FQGNSA. The CDR3 covers 13 residues. V was pared by 1 base and J by 11 bases, with 3 bases of the junction left unmatched. The CDR3 DNA reads as TGTGCCAGCAGCTTAGTGGACAGGGAGAAACTGTTTTTT. It codes for CASSLVDREKLFF.

The J gene is TRBJ2-5, the V gene TRBV29-1, with TRBD2 matching 9 bases. Germline V gene data show CDR1 as SQVTM and CDR2 as ANQGSEA. This CDR3 is built from 15 residues. The trim removed 3 bases at V and 5 bases at J, leaving 10 bases unmatched. This chain's CDR3 is CSVELASGGRETQYF. The CDR3, as DNA: TGCAGCGTTGAGTTAGCGAGCGGGGGGCGGGAGACCCAGTACTTC.

The gene calls are TRBV6-5 and TRBJ2-3; D may match TRBD1 or TRBD2 (5 bases each). The CDR3 is 15 amino acids. Germline loops: CDR1 MNHEY, CDR2 SVGAGI. Trimming stripped 2 bases from V and 2 bases from J, with 11 bases between. The CDR3 protein is CASSYEGPDTDTQYF. The DNA of the CDR3 is TGTGCCAGCAGTTACGAGGGGCCCGACACAGATACGCAGTATTTT.

The V and J genes are TRBV2 and TRBJ2-4; D possibly uses TRBD1 or TRBD2 (6 bases each). The CDR3 is made up of 15 amino acids. CDR1 SNHLY and CDR2 FYNNEI come from the germline V gene. The V end was cut by 6 bases, the J end by 7 bases, with 19 bases between. The CDR3 DNA reads TGTGCCAGCAGCGAGGGGGGACACCCCGGGAACATTCAGTACTTC. It specifies CASSEGGHPGNIQYF.

This chain connects TRBV11-2 to TRBJ2-2; tentative D call: TRBD1 (5 bases). This CDR3 has 16 amino acids. V was pared by 5 bases and J by 5 bases, with 18 bases between. Looked up from germline, CDR1 is SGHAT and CDR2 is FQNNGV. CDR3: CASSTFPGLGTGELFF. The CDR3 DNA reads TGTGCCAGCAGCACATTTCCAGGGCTGGGTACCGGGGAGCTGTTTTTT.

This clone was detected only a few times. J is TRBJ2-7 and V is TRBV18; 10 bases match TRBD1. The CDR3 is made up of 13 amino acids. CDR1 and CDR2 from the germline V gene are KGHSH and LQKENI. The J segment lost 7 bases and the V segment lost 2 bases, leaving 2 bases of the junction unmatched. The CDR3 bases are TGTGCCAGCTCACCATCGGGACAGGGGGAGCAGTACTTC. It encodes CASSPSGQGEQYF.

In this sample, this clone turned up a few times. The gene calls are TRBV7-9 and TRBJ2-5; D gene uncertain. Germline V gives CDR1 SEHNR, CDR2 FQNEAQ (reference sequence). With 5 bases removed from V and 5 bases from J, the gap between germline ends came to 9 bases. CDR3 size: 12 residues. The CDR3 DNA follows: TGTGCCAGCAGCCGAGTCGTGGAGACCCAGTACTTC. It is translated as CASSRVVETQYF. Variable domain in full (rest from reference TRBV7-9 and TRBJ2-5): DTGVSQNPRHKITKRGQNVTFRCDPISEHNRLYWYRQTLGQGPEFLTYFQNEAQLEKSRLLSDRFSAERPKGSFSTLEIQRTEQGDSAMYLCASSRVVETQYFGPGTRLLVL.

In its sample, this clone was seen a few times. The gene calls are TRBV7-3 and TRBJ2-5, with D maybe TRBD1 (6 bases). Germline V CDR1 and CDR2: SGHTA, FQGTGA. This CDR3 has 15 amino acids. Trimming left V 5 bases short and J 4 bases short, with 17 bases between. CDR3 bases: TGTGCCAGCAGCCTATCGTGGGGGCCGGGAGAGACCCAGTACTTC. The encoded protein is CASSLSWGPGETQYF.

The chain has TRBV29-1 and TRBJ2-7, with D perhaps TRBD1 or TRBD2 (6 bases each). This CDR3 has 14 residues. V dropped 4 bases and J dropped 2 bases, with 15 bases sitting between them. The germline V gene encodes CDR1 SQVTM and CDR2 ANQGSEA. CDR3 in amino acids: CSVAGETGTYEQYF. In DNA, the CDR3 is TGCAGCGTTGCGGGAGAGACAGGCACCTACGAGCAGTACTTC.

This chain uses TRBV2 with TRBJ1-5; no reliable D call. CDR3 size: 14 residues. V shed 5 bases and J shed 6 bases, with 14 bases lying between them. Germline V gives CDR1 SNHLY, CDR2 FYNNEI. CDR3 DNA: TGTGCCAGCAGTTTGTTTGGGCTAGGTCAGCCCCAGCATTTT. Protein product: CASSLFGLGQPQHF.

The chain links TRBV7-2 to TRBJ2-7; D ambiguous. Looked up from germline, CDR1 is SGHTA and CDR2 is FQGNSA. The CDR3 loop spans 14 amino acids. Trimming took 1 base from V and 3 from J, leaving 10 bases between them. Written as DNA, the CDR3 is TGTGCCAGCAGCTTAGATACTACTCACTACGAGCAGTACTTC. Translating it yields CASSLDTTHYEQYF.